The T cell receptor (beta chain) under discussion was sequenced for a study of cytomegalovirus exposure and HLA in healthy donors. Study-wide context: It was reported in a later analysis that the same platform had been used for the 120 validation repertoires as for the approximately 700 first-cohort repertoires.

CDR1 and CDR2 from the germline V gene are MDHEN and SYDVKM. The V segment lost 5 bases and the J segment 4 bases; nucleotides outside the gene matches: 4. The CDR3 consists of 15 residues. This clone showed up just a few times. Using immunoSEQ multiplex PCR, the repertoire was profiled, and TCRdb retains in-frame clones only, with some absent. The sample includes about 260,000 clones, around 91% of them seen just once. The TCR comes from a woman under 40 in good health and CMV-seronegative. The sequencing sample was made of PBMCs. The chain uses TRBV28 and TRBJ2-1; TRBD2 agrees at 11 bases. The CDR3 is CASSPGTSGYNEQFF. The CDR3, as DNA: TGTGCCAGCAGTCCTGGGACTAGCGGATACAATGAGCAGTTCTTC.